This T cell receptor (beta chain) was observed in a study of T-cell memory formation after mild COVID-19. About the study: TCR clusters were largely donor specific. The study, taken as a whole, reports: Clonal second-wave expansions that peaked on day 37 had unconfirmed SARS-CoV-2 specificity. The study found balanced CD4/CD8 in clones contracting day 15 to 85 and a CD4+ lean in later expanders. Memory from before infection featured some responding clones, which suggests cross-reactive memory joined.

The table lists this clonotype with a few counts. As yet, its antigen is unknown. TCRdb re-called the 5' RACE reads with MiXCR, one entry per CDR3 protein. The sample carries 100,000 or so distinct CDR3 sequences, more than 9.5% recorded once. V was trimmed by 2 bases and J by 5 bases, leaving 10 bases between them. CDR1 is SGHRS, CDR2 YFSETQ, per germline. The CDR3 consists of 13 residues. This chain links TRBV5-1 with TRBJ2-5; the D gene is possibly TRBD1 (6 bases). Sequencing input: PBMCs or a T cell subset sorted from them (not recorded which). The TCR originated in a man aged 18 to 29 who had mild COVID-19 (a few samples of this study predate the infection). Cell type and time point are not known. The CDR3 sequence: CASSFRGPETQYF. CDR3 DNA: TGCGCCAGCAGCTTCAGGGGACCGGAGACCCAGTACTTC. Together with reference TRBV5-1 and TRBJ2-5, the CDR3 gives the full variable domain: KAGVTQTPRYLIKTRGQQVTLSCSPISGHRSVSWYQQTPGQGLQFLFEYFSETQRNKGNFPGRFSGRQFSNSRSEMNVSTLELGDSALYLCASSFRGPETQYFGPGTRLLVL.